The clone carrying this TCR beta chain was seen a single time. Its specificity is unknown. This record comes from a study of cytomegalovirus exposure and HLA in healthy donors. Background on the study: In an early release, HLA-typed donors contributed some 88 million unique TCR sequences.

The study, taken as a whole, reports: Among TCR beta chains, those listed as cytomegalovirus-associated numbered about 160.

In the PCR, 60 Vbeta and 13 Jbeta primers were used. Produced via immunoSEQ multiplex PCR; TCRdb's table is partial and in-frame only. The profile shows 200,000 or so clones, almost 85% of them singletons. This CDR3 contains 14 residues. V lost 0 bases and J lost 8; bases outside the gene matches: 5. In germline, CDR1 is SGHTA, CDR2 FQGNSA. The sequenced sample consisted of PBMCs. This sequence was found in a boy aged 5 to 17 in good health and CMV-seronegative. This chain uses TRBV7-2 with TRBJ1-1; 8 bases match TRBD1. The CDR3 nucleotides are TGTGCCAGCAGCTTAGCGGGTGGGGACAGGGAAGCTTTCTTT. It translates to CASSLAGGDREAFF. The full variable domain, completed using reference TRBV7-2 and TRBJ1-1, is GAGVSQSPSNKVTEKGKDVELRCDPISGHTALYWYRQSLGQGLEFLIYFQGNSAPDKSGLPSDRFSAERTGGSVSTLTIQRTQQEDSAVYLCASSLAGGDREAFFGQGTRLTVV.